These 9 T cell receptor beta chains were all obtained from the same sample, sequenced in a study of persistence of HIV-infected CD4 T cells. Antigens for these TCRs are unknown. Overlapping HIV-1 Gag 15-mer peptides at approximately 1 ug per peptide per mL were used. Sorted nonresponding memory CD4+ T cells were CD40L-negative, CD69-negative, CD45RO-high. This was the immunoSEQ version 4 assay in survey mode. Here immunoSEQ multiplex PCR was the method, and the copy in TCRdb shows in-frame clones only, minus some. The sample consists of about 36,000 clones, 80% to 85% of them appearing once. This sample comprised cultured CD4+ T cells from PBMCs, obtained from a patient who received antiretroviral therapy. All receptors derive from an adult with HIV. The donor label of this sample is uncertain.

This clone is medium-sized (0.01 to 0.1%). The rearrangement joins TRBV2 to TRBJ1-2; 10 positions agree with TRBD1. Trimming took 6 bases from V and 6 from J; bases not matched to a gene: 7. The CDR3 contains 14 residues. Germline CDR1 and CDR2: SNHLY and FYNNEI. CDR3 loop: CASRTDRGSDGYTF. The DNA of the CDR3 is TGTGCCAGCAGGACGGACAGGGGGAGTGATGGCTACACCTTC.

The chain joins TRBV29-1 to TRBJ1-1; D is perhaps TRBD1 (5 bases). Germline CDR1 reads SQVTM; CDR2 reads ANQGSEA. The CDR3 loop spans 13 amino acids. The V and J ends lost 5 bases and 4 bases respectively, with 14 bases between them. The CDR3 nucleotides read TGCAGCGTTAGACAGACCCAGGCCACTGAAGCTTTCTTT. It codes for CSVRQTQATEAFF. The variable domain in full, with the rest retrieved from reference TRBV29-1 and TRBJ1-1, is SAVISQKPSRDICQRGTSLTIQCQVDSQVTMMFWYRQQPGQSLTLIATANQGSEATYESGFVIDKFPISRPNLTFSTLTVSNMSPEDSSIYLCSVRQTQATEAFFGQGTRLTVV.

CDR3 loop: CAISEGMGDLGYGYTF. The CDR3 DNA sequence: TGTGCCATCAGTGAGGGCATGGGAGATTTAGGCTATGGCTACACCTTC. V is TRBV10-3 and J is TRBJ1-2; D is ambiguous. Germline CDR1 reads ENHRY; CDR2 reads SYGVKD. The CDR3 totals 16 residues. V shed 2 bases and J shed 4 bases, with 17 bases lying between them.

The V gene is TRBV7-2, the J gene TRBJ1-1, with D perhaps TRBD1 (6 bases). CDR1 is SGHTA and CDR2 is FQGNSA in the germline V gene. This CDR3 region has 14 residues. Trimming took off 4 bases at V and 3 bases at J, with 12 bases between the two ends. Written as DNA, the CDR3 is TGTGCCAGCAGCTCGACAGGATTCTACACTGAAGCTTTCTTT. This gives the protein CASSSTGFYTEAFF.

The V gene is TRBV5-8, the J gene TRBJ1-2; a weak D match, TRBD1 (5 bases). Germline CDR1 SGHTS, CDR2 YDEGEE. The CDR3 is made up of 17 amino acids. V lost 3 bases and J 8 bases, leaving 26 bases between the germline ends. CDR3 nucleotide sequence: TGTGCCAGCAGCTACACCATGAAGTCCCTAACCGGGGACGGCTACACCTTC. Protein: CASSYTMKSLTGDGYTF.

The chain has TRBV12-3 or TRBV12-4 and TRBJ1-1; no clear D. Trimming stripped 3 bases from V and 4 bases from J, with 9 bases between. The CDR3 sequence is 13 residues long. This CDR3 reads CASSFRRITEAFF. CDR3 nucleotides: TGTGCCAGCAGTTTCCGGAGAATCACTGAAGCTTTCTTT.

This clone was picked up one time. V usage is TRBV5-1 and J usage is TRBJ2-3; the D is unclear. The CDR3 extends over 15 amino acids. Germline-derived CDR1 and CDR2 are SGHRS and YFSETQ. Trimming shortened V by 2 bases and J by 7 bases, and 17 bases separated the two germline ends. DNA of the CDR3: TGCGCCAGCAGCTTCGGGTCTTACAGCACGAATACGCAGTATTTT. The encoded protein is CASSFGSYSTNTQYF.

This clone was picked up one time. V gene TRBV27 combines with J gene TRBJ1-2; 10 bases fit TRBD1. This CDR3 has 13 amino acids. The germline V gene has CDR1 MNHEY and CDR2 SMNVEV (reference sequence). V shed 6 bases and J 6 bases; nucleotides not matched to a gene: 4. CDR3 sequence (DNA): TGTGCCAGCAGCGACAGGGGGCGTAATGGCTACACCTTC. It codes for CASSDRGRNGYTF.

This clone has just a few counts. The chain joins TRBV6-2 or TRBV6-3 to TRBJ1-6; D is possibly TRBD1 (6 bases). The CDR3 sequence is 15 residues long. CDR1 MNHEY and CDR2 SVGEGT come from the germline V gene. Trimming cost V 2 bases and J 8 bases, with 13 bases left between them. DNA of the CDR3: TGTGCCAGCAGTTACACCAGGGGAAAGGATTCACCCCTCCACTTT. As protein: CASSYTRGKDSPLHF.